Listed below are T cell receptor beta chains from one sample, sequenced in a study of blood T cell repertoires in COVID-19. Produced via immunoSEQ multiplex PCR; TCRdb's table is partial and in-frame only. The sample has around 270,000 clones, 80% to 90% seen once. Source material: peripheral blood. Receptors were obtained from a young man with active or convalescent COVID-19. Each CDR3 is given with its conserved first and last residue. D genes are given only for firm matches. A clone size is listed for some rows: how often the clone was seen (once, few, many), or a class if it is expanded.

D	V	size	J	CDR3	DNA
NA	TRBV3-1/TRBV3-2	NA	TRBJ1-2	CASSQDSRGRYGYTF	TGTGCCAGCAGCCAAGACTCTAGGGGTCGATATGGCTACACCTTC
NA	TRBV12-3/TRBV12-4	few	TRBJ1-2	CASSQSTDYGYTF	TGTGCCAGCAGCCAGTCGACAGATTATGGCTACACCTTC
TRBD1	TRBV23-1	once	TRBJ1-3	CASSQSEGTGVNTIYF	TGCGCCAGCAGTCAATCTGAAGGGACAGGGGTAAACACCATATATTTT
TRBD2	TRBV29-1	once	TRBJ2-3	CSVGVLAGEVVSTDTQYF	TGCAGCGTTGGAGTACTAGCGGGGGAAGTGGTTAGTACAGATACGCAGTATTTT
NA	TRBV14	NA	TRBJ2-4	CASSQSMWTKGKNIQYF	TGTGCCAGCAGCCAAAGTATGTGGACTAAAGGGAAAAACATTCAGTACTTC
NA	TRBV9	once	TRBJ1-1	CASSVGPAMNTEAFF	TGTGCCAGCAGCGTGGGCCCGGCGATGAACACTGAAGCTTTCTTT
TRBD2	TRBV10-2	NA	TRBJ2-1	CASRDPAGGSYNEQFF	TGCGCCAGCAGGGACCCAGCGGGGGGATCCTACAATGAGCAGTTCTTC
NA	TRBV11-2	NA	TRBJ2-7	CASSLDSLQTYEQYF	TGTGCCAGCAGCTTAGACTCATTGCAGACTTACGAGCAGTACTTC
TRBD2	TRBV7-2	NA	TRBJ2-2	CASSHGLASVGELFF	TGTGCCAGCAGCCACGGACTAGCGAGTGTGGGGGAGCTGTTTTTT
NA	TRBV2	NA	TRBJ1-5	CASSDGRDYSNQPQHF	TGTGCCAGCAGTGATGGGAGGGACTATAGCAATCAGCCCCAGCATTTT
NA	TRBV5-5	NA	TRBJ1-3	CASSSELSSGNTIYF	TGTGCCAGCAGCTCGGAGCTATCCTCTGGAAACACCATATATTTT
NA	TRBV5-4	NA	TRBJ1-2	CASSLQNGYTF	TGTGCCAGCAGCTTGCAGAATGGCTACACCTTC
TRBD1	TRBV5-6	NA	TRBJ1-3	CASSLLDRGGNTIYF	TGTGCCAGCAGCTTACTGGACAGGGGAGGAAACACCATATATTTT
TRBD1	TRBV2	NA	TRBJ2-7	CASREDRGTYEQYF	TGTGCCAGCAGGGAGGACAGGGGCACCTACGAGCAGTACTTC
TRBD2	TRBV6-6	NA	TRBJ2-1	CASSYWTSADNEQFF	TGTGCCAGCAGTTACTGGACTAGCGCTGACAATGAGCAGTTCTTC
NA	TRBV29-1	NA	TRBJ2-5	CSVAEGTQYF	TGCAGCGTTGCGGAGGGGACCCAGTACTTC
NA	TRBV30	NA	TRBJ1-2	CAWSGQAPALYGGYTF	TGTGCCTGGAGTGGACAGGCCCCGGCACTCTATGGAGGCTACACCTTC
TRBD2	TRBV3-1/TRBV3-2	NA	TRBJ2-3	CASSRLAGEVTDTQYF	TGTGCCAGCAGCCGGCTAGCGGGGGAAGTCACAGATACGCAGTATTTT
NA	TRBV18	NA	TRBJ2-2	CASSRDTNTGELFF	TGTGCCAGCTCACGGGACACGAACACCGGGGAGCTGTTTTTT
NA	TRBV29-1	few	TRBJ2-5	CSVAGLQETQYF	TGCAGCGTTGCCGGTCTACAAGAGACCCAGTACTTC
NA	TRBV15	NA	TRBJ2-3	CATSRDGTRGPLDTQYF	TGTGCCACCAGCAGAGATGGGACTCGGGGCCCCTTGGATACGCAGTATTTT
TRBD2	TRBV5-1	NA	TRBJ2-2	CASSDSGTRSTGELFF	TGCGCCAGCAGCGACAGTGGGACTAGGAGCACCGGGGAGCTGTTTTTT
TRBD2	TRBV10-2	NA	TRBJ2-7	CASRESGGPYEQYF	TGCGCCAGCCGAGAAAGCGGGGGGCCCTACGAGCAGTACTTC
NA	TRBV4-1	NA	TRBJ1-1	CASSQLVIDPERAGGHTEAFF	TGCGCCAGCAGCCAGTTGGTGATCGATCCAGAGCGGGCGGGGGGCCACACTGAAGCTTTCTTT
NA	TRBV7-6	NA	TRBJ2-1	CASSLRGGSYNEQFF	TGTGCCAGCAGCTTAAGGGGGGGCTCCTACAATGAGCAGTTCTTC
TRBD1	TRBV11-2	NA	TRBJ1-2	CASSLVGQGYGYTF	TGTGCCAGCAGCTTAGTCGGACAGGGCTATGGCTACACCTTC
TRBD2	TRBV15	NA	TRBJ2-7	CATSNPAGGLNEQYF	TGTGCCACCAGCAACCCAGCGGGGGGCCTGAACGAGCAGTACTTC
NA	TRBV2	NA	TRBJ2-1	CASMGGEGEQFF	TGTGCCAGCATGGGGGGAGAGGGTGAGCAGTTCTTC
TRBD1	TRBV30	NA	TRBJ1-1	CAWSHRDRVFTEAFF	TGTGCCTGGAGCCACCGGGACAGGGTTTTCACTGAAGCTTTCTTT
NA	TRBV9	NA	TRBJ1-1	CASSVSGKLNTEAFF	TGTGCCAGCAGCGTATCAGGGAAATTGAACACTGAAGCTTTCTTT
NA	TRBV5-1	NA	TRBJ1-4	CASSSIPGSHEKLFF	TGCGCCAGCAGCTCTATTCCGGGTTCTCATGAAAAACTGTTTTTT
NA	TRBV5-6	NA	TRBJ2-7	CASTTGPDRYEQYF	TGTGCCAGCACCACAGGCCCAGACAGATACGAGCAGTACTTC
TRBD1	TRBV2	once	TRBJ1-1	CASRGQAGLSTEAFF	TGTGCCAGCAGGGGACAGGCGGGGTTGAGCACTGAAGCTTTCTTT
NA	TRBV6-1	NA	TRBJ1-2	CASSERSGVGGYTF	TGTGCCAGCAGTGAACGGTCGGGGGTGGGTGGCTACACCTTC
NA	TRBV15	NA	TRBJ2-7	CATSRELQLFGSAYEQYF	TGTGCCACCAGCAGAGAGCTACAGTTATTTGGGTCAGCCTACGAGCAGTACTTC
TRBD2	TRBV29-1	NA	TRBJ2-3	CSVEVTGGQTDTQYF	TGCAGCGTTGAAGTCACGGGGGGGCAGACTGATACGCAGTATTTT
TRBD2	TRBV6-5	NA	TRBJ2-1	CASRTSGYNEQFF	TGTGCCAGCAGGACTAGCGGATACAATGAGCAGTTCTTC
NA	TRBV15	once	TRBJ2-5	CATSPTGRYQETQYF	TGTGCCACCAGCCCGACAGGTCGGTACCAAGAGACCCAGTACTTC
NA	TRBV3-1/TRBV3-2	NA	TRBJ2-3	CASSHDSGTRTDTQYF	TGTGCCAGCAGCCATGATAGCGGTACCCGCACAGATACGCAGTATTTT
NA	TRBV18	once	TRBJ1-5	CASSHDRISNQPQHF	TGTGCCAGCTCACACGACAGAATTAGCAATCAGCCCCAGCATTTT
NA	TRBV4-3	NA	TRBJ2-2	CASSQVGPAGELFF	TGCGCCAGCAGCCAAGTGGGGCCTGCCGGGGAGCTGTTTTTT
NA	TRBV7-6	once	TRBJ2-3	CASSIGAGGPGTDTQYF	TGTGCCAGCAGCATCGGAGCCGGGGGGCCAGGCACAGATACGCAGTATTTT